The text below deals with one T cell receptor (beta chain). Per germline, CDR1 SGHKS and CDR2 YYEKEE (reference sequence). The V segment lost 0 bases and the J segment 8 bases; nucleotides outside the gene matches: 6. CDR3 length: 16 residues. This entry belongs to a study of blood T cell repertoires in COVID-19. In the study overall: Sources were T cells, B-cell-depleted T cells, or PBMCs; the material itself was cDNA or gDNA.

Method: immunoSEQ multiplex PCR; TCRdb's copy keeps in-frame clones and lacks some. The table lists about 300,000 clones, approximately 85% of them singletons. This rearrangement joins TRBV5-5 to TRBJ2-2, with 11 positions matching TRBD1. Material: PBMCs or T cells enriched from blood (not recorded which). The TCR was taken from a young man who had recovered from COVID-19. The CDR3 reads CASSLAPDRGLGELFF. For the CDR3, the DNA is TGTGCCAGCAGCTTGGCTCCGGACAGGGGGCTAGGGGAGCTGTTTTTT.